The sequence of this T cell receptor (beta chain) was determined in a study of siplizumab effects on memory and regulatory T cells. General study findings and limits: Among alloreactive clones, only a minor fraction mapped to unstimulated subsets. Naive T cell populations appeared to exhibit greater diversity than memory cells and appeared to be major alloresponse contributors. Treatment with siplizumab left mappable alloreactive CD4+ clones averaging roughly 70% Treg-derived, compared with around 29% in controls.

Around 10^5 TCR templates underwent assay in each sample. Measured with immunoSEQ multiplex PCR; TCRdb has only the in-frame clones, and not every one. The sample includes about 100,000 clones, approximately 91% seen only once; the top ten take 0.14% to 0.15%. Germline lookup yields CDR1 MNHEY and CDR2 SMNVEV (reference sequence). Trimming cost V 6 bases and J 7 bases; bases outside gene matches: 5. The CDR3 covers 13 residues. A note on this clone: Its target is not known. Other DNA sequences within the sample encode an identical CDR3.

Sequences were obtained from CD4+ T cells sorted from blood. The chain recombines TRBV27 with TRBJ1-4; 7 nucleotides agree with TRBD1. The TCR was taken from a human donor in good health. CDR3: CASSQGGGEKLFF. DNA for the CDR3: TGTGCCAGCAGCCAGGGGGGGGGTGAAAAACTGTTTTTT. Using reference TRBV27 and TRBJ1-4 for the parts outside the CDR3, the full variable domain is EAQVTQNPRYLITVTGKKLTVTCSQNMNHEYMSWYRQDPGLGLRQIYYSMNVEVTDKGDVPEGYKVSRKEKRNFPLILESPSPNQTSLYFCASSQGGGEKLFFGSGTQLSVL.